This T cell receptor (beta chain) was retrieved from a study of blood T cells in healthy people across ages. Using a J-beta primer mix together with a sample-barcoded 5' primer, a second PCR was run for about 7 to 12 cycles. TCRdb passed the 5' RACE reads through MiXCR, listing each CDR3 protein once. The sample records 650,000 to 950,000 distinct CDR3 sequences, 40% to 50% being singletons. Between the trimmed V and J ends, which lost 5 bases and 3 bases, there was a span of 8 bases. The CDR3 contains 12 residues. Study-level results: Compared with aged donors, long-lived donors showed fewer expanded clones, suggesting selection.

A remark on this clonotype: The antigen is not known.

The chain employs TRBV12-3 or TRBV12-4 and TRBJ2-7; D remains ambiguous. The sample was blood. The sequence was obtained from a man aged 60 to 69 in good health. The CDR3, as DNA: TGTGCCAGCAGTCAAATTAACTACGAGCAGTACTTC. Translating it yields CASSQINYEQYF.